Following are 13 T cell receptor beta chains from one sample sequenced in a study of blood T cell repertoires in COVID-19. Clones were read by immunoSEQ multiplex PCR, and TCRdb kept only the in-frame ones, dropping some. The sample lists around 300,000 clones, about nine tenths occurring once. The sample comprised peripheral blood. The source of these receptors is a woman in her thirties with COVID-19, enrolled during active disease.

J is TRBJ2-1 and V is TRBV23-1, with 12 bases that match TRBD2. TRBV23-1 is filed as an ORF, its function uncertain. The V gene end was trimmed by 0 bases and the J gene end by 0 bases; junction bases not matched to a gene: 9. The CDR3 has 20 amino acids. CDR3 sequence: CASSQSLAGGPQSSYNEQFF. Written as DNA, the CDR3 is TGCGCCAGCAGTCAATCGCTAGCGGGAGGGCCCCAGAGCTCCTACAATGAGCAGTTCTTC.

V and J are TRBV3-1 (or the pseudogene TRBV3-2) and TRBJ2-1, with 8 bases identical to TRBD1. CDR1 LGHDT and CDR2 YNNKEL come from the germline V gene (reference sequence). J was trimmed by 7 bases and V by 1 base; bases with no gene match: 9. This CDR3 has 16 residues. The CDR3: CASSQAKGTGQNEQFF. For the CDR3, the DNA is TGTGCCAGCAGCCAAGCGAAGGGGACAGGACAAAATGAGCAGTTCTTC.

This clone was seen a single time. The chain joins TRBV11-3 to TRBJ2-1; weak D call: TRBD2 (5 bases). The CDR3 contains 18 residues. V shed 1 base and J shed 4 bases, with 20 bases lying between them. Germline V gene sequence: CDR1 SGHNT, CDR2 YENEEA. Written as DNA, the CDR3 is TGTGCCAGCAGCTTAGGACCCACAATCGGCGGGTTGTACAATGAGCAGTTCTTC. It translates to CASSLGPTIGGLYNEQFF.

The chain links TRBV6-5 to TRBJ2-1, with 7 bases fitting TRBD2. CDR1 is MNHEY, CDR2 SVGAGI, per germline. The CDR3 sequence is 15 residues long. Losses at the gene ends were 1 base for V and 4 bases for J; bases not matched to a gene: 4. The CDR3 region is CASSYLGTTYNEQFF. In DNA, the CDR3 is TGTGCCAGCAGTTACTTGGGGACTACGTACAATGAGCAGTTCTTC.

This sequence joins TRBV2 and TRBJ2-7; 9 bases map to TRBD1. Germline loops: CDR1 SNHLY, CDR2 FYNNEI. There are 15 residues in the CDR3. The junction had 11 bases not matched to a gene; V was cut back by 5 bases and J by 6 bases. CDR3 sequence: CASSPQRGQGIEQYF. As DNA, the CDR3 is TGTGCCAGCAGTCCTCAGCGGGGACAGGGAATCGAGCAGTACTTC.

This chain uses TRBV6-5 with TRBJ1-6, with D unresolved. The germline V and J ends were trimmed by 8 bases and 7 bases, with 12 bases remaining between them. The length of the CDR3 is 13 residues. Looked up from germline, CDR1 is MNHEY and CDR2 is SVGAGI. DNA for the CDR3: TGTGCCAGCGAGACGACCAGGAATTCACCCCTCCACTTT. Residues: CASETTRNSPLHF.

CDR3 region: CASSFLDRENTEAFF. The CDR3 DNA is TGTGCCAGCAGCTTCTTGGACAGGGAGAACACTGAAGCTTTCTTT. V gene TRBV9 combines with J gene TRBJ1-1; 8 bases are a match to TRBD1. The CDR3 is 15 amino acids. The trim removed 4 bases at V and 1 base at J, leaving 6 bases unmatched. CDR1 is SGDLS, CDR2 YYNGEE, per germline.

The chain links TRBV27 to TRBJ2-1, with D possibly being TRBD2 (5 bases). CDR1 and CDR2 from the germline V gene are MNHEY and SMNVEV (reference sequence). The ends were cut back, 5 bases at V and 2 bases at J, with 10 bases in the middle. CDR3 length: 14 residues. CDR3 nucleotides: TGTGCCAGCAGTCCCCGGGATCCCTACAATGAGCAGTTCTTC. Its translation: CASSPRDPYNEQFF.

The genes are TRBV19 and TRBJ1-3; the D gene is possibly TRBD1 (6 bases). CDR3 length: 13 amino acids. V dropped 6 bases and J dropped 4 bases, with 10 bases sitting between them. CDR1 is LNHDA, CDR2 SQIVND, per germline (reference sequence). The CDR3: CASRPGAGNTIYF. The CDR3 bases are TGTGCCAGTAGGCCAGGGGCCGGAAACACCATATATTTT. The full variable domain, with the rest looked up from reference TRBV19 and TRBJ1-3, is DGGITQSPKYLFRKEGQNVTLSCEQNLNHDAMYWYRQDPGQGLRLIYYSQIVNDFQKGDIAEGYSVSREKKESFPLTVTSAQKNPTAFYLCASRPGAGNTIYFGEGSWLTVV.

This clone turned up a few times. V usage is TRBV7-9 and J usage is TRBJ2-1; 15 bases match TRBD2. The CDR3 is 16 amino acids. The germline V gene has CDR1 SEHNR and CDR2 FQNEAQ (reference sequence). V lost 5 bases and J lost 8; bases outside the gene matches: 7. CDR3 nucleotides: TGTGCCAGCAGCGCCAGGACTAGCGGGAGGGCCGATGAGCAGTTCTTC. Its protein is CASSARTSGRADEQFF.

The V gene is TRBV4-1, the J gene TRBJ2-2; 11 bases align to TRBD2. The V gene end was trimmed by 0 bases and the J gene end by 5 bases; junction bases not matched to a gene: 2. CDR3 length: 16 residues. The germline V gene has CDR1 MGHRA and CDR2 YSYEKL. CDR3 DNA: TGCGCCAGCAGCCAAGATCTAGCGGGAGGAACCGGGGAGCTGTTTTTT. It translates to CASSQDLAGGTGELFF.

The chain employs TRBV15 and TRBJ2-1, with TRBD2 identical over 12 bases. Looked up from germline, CDR1 is LNHNV and CDR2 is YYDKDF (reference sequence). V shed 1 base, J shed 8 bases, and the junction held 15 bases outside the gene matches. The CDR3 extends over 19 amino acids. Written as DNA, the CDR3 is TGTGCCACCAGCAGAGGAGGGCTAGCGGGAGGGACTTCTTGGCATGAGCAGTTCTTC. It specifies CATSRGGLAGGTSWHEQFF.

This rearrangement joins TRBV6-2 or TRBV6-3 to TRBJ2-2; 10 nucleotides line up with TRBD2. The CDR3 sequence is 15 residues long. Germline values: CDR1 MNHEY, CDR2 SVGEGT. The V and J ends lost 2 bases and 6 bases, in that order; junction bases with no gene match: 3. The CDR3: CASSYPSGSSGELFF. DNA for the CDR3: TGTGCCAGCAGTTACCCTAGCGGGAGTTCCGGGGAGCTGTTTTTT.